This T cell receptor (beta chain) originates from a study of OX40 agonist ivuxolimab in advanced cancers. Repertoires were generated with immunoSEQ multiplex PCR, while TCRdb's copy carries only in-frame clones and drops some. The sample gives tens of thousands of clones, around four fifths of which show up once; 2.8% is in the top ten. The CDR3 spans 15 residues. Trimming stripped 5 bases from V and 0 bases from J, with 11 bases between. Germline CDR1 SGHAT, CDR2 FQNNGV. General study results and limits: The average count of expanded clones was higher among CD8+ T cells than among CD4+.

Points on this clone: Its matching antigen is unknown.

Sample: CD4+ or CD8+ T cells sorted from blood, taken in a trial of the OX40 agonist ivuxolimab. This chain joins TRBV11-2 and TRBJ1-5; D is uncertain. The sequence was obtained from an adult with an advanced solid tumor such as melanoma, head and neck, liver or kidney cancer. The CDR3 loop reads CASSRFRDSNQPQHF. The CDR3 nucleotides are TGTGCCAGCAGCCGATTTAGGGATAGCAATCAGCCCCAGCATTTT.